These T cell receptor beta chains were read from a single sample in a study of cytomegalovirus exposure and HLA in healthy donors. TCRdb's copy holds only in-frame clones and misses some; the assay was immunoSEQ multiplex PCR. This sample has roughly 180,000 clones; 75% to 85% occur once, and the top ten carry less than 15%. Sequenced: PBMCs. The receptors were sampled from a woman aged 45-65 years in good health and CMV-seropositive. CDR3s include the opening cysteine and the closing phenylalanine or tryptophan. A D gene is named only where the DNA matches it firmly. A clone size is listed for some rows: how often the clone was seen (once, few, many), or a class if it is expanded.

>TRBJ2-4|TRBV5-4|TRBD1|.
CASSSGTGGLLAKNIQYF
TGTGCCAGCAGTTCCGGGACAGGGGGCTTACTCGCCAAAAACATTCAGTACTTC
>TRBJ2-7|TRBV29-1|TRBD2|.
CSVTTGGGYEQYF
TGCAGCGTAACGACGGGGGGGGGTTACGAGCAGTACTTC
>TRBJ2-7|TRBV15|.|.
CATSTDRFSLSYEQYF
TGTGCCACCAGCACAGACAGGTTTTCGCTCTCCTACGAGCAGTACTTC
>TRBJ2-5|TRBV7-9|.|once
CASSLNAGETQYF
TGTGCCAGCAGCTTAAACGCCGGGGAGACCCAGTACTTC
>TRBJ2-1|TRBV11-2|TRBD2|.
CASSLSLAVPPVF
TGTGCCAGCAGCTTATCCCTAGCGGTCCCGCCGGTCTTC
>TRBJ2-6|TRBV7-3|.|.
CASSDGIGANVLTF
TGTGCCAGCAGCGACGGGATCGGGGCCAACGTCCTGACTTTC
>TRBJ1-5|TRBV7-3|.|.
CASSLGANQPQHF
TGTGCCAGCAGCTTAGGGGCGAATCAGCCCCAGCATTTT
>TRBJ1-3|TRBV5-1|.|.
CASQDSPGNTIYF
TGCGCCAGCCAGGACAGTCCTGGAAACACCATATATTTT
>TRBJ2-3|TRBV5-4|.|.
CASSLRRRQTTDTQYF
TGTGCCAGCAGCCTGAGGCGGAGACAGACCACAGATACGCAGTATTTT
>TRBJ2-1|TRBV5-6|.|.
CASSLGGGSYNEQFF
TGTGCCAGCAGCTTGGGAGGGGGCTCCTACAATGAGCAGTTCTTC
>TRBJ2-3|TRBV29-1|TRBD2|.
CSVDWGSGGGAGDTQYF
TGCAGCGTTGATTGGGGTTCCGGCGGGGGGGCGGGAGATACGCAGTATTTT
>TRBJ1-2|TRBV14|.|.
CASSQDSRGEGYTF
TGTGCCAGCAGCCAAGATAGCAGGGGAGAGGGCTACACCTTC
>TRBJ1-3|TRBV5-1|.|.
CASSLSTSGNTIYF
TGCGCCAGCAGCTTGTCGACATCTGGAAACACCATATATTTT
>TRBJ1-3|TRBV7-9|TRBD1|.
CASSIDSGQGRNTIYF
TGTGCCAGCAGCATAGATTCAGGACAGGGAAGAAACACCATATATTTT
>TRBJ2-3|TRBV29-1|TRBD1|.
CSVAQGASTDTQYF
TGCAGCGTTGCCCAGGGGGCGAGCACAGATACGCAGTATTTT
>TRBJ2-3|TRBV5-6|.|few
CASSSRGVTDTQYF
TGTGCCAGCAGCTCCAGGGGGGTCACAGATACGCAGTATTTT
>TRBJ2-5|TRBV6-1|.|.
CASSLRDQETQYF
TGTGCCAGCAGTCTTCGAGATCAAGAGACCCAGTACTTC
>TRBJ1-1|TRBV7-2|.|.
CASSPSGEAFF
TGTGCCAGCAGCCCCTCGGGGGAAGCTTTCTTT
>TRBJ1-1|TRBV29-1|.|few
CSVGPGVNTEAFF
TGCAGCGTTGGACCAGGGGTGAACACTGAAGCTTTCTTT